Listed below are T cell receptor beta chains from one sample, sequenced in a study of T cell responses to AZD1222 COVID-19 vaccine. Sequencing used immunoSEQ multiplex PCR; TCRdb keeps in-frame clones, though not all of them. The profile shows about 270,000 clones, 94% of them singletons. The sample was peripheral blood, taken 28 days after the second AZD1222 dose. The source is an adult who received the AZD1222 COVID-19 vaccine. Both conserved end residues are part of each CDR3. A D gene is named only where the DNA matches it firmly. Some rows mark clone size as missing; the rest say once, few, many or name a class of expanded clone.

-,TRBJ1-5,TRBV12-3/TRBV12-4,-,TGTGCCAGCAGTTTAGGGGGTGGTCAGCCCCAGCATTTT,CASSLGGGQPQHF
-,TRBJ1-5,TRBV24-1,TRBD1,TGTGCCACCAGTGACGGGGACAGGGGGGGTTCGGCCCAGCATTTT,CATSDGDRGGSAQHF
once,TRBJ1-1,TRBV2,-,TGTGCCAGCAGGGTGACAGGGAACACTGAAGCTTTCTTT,CASRVTGNTEAFF
-,TRBJ1-4,TRBV19,-,TGTGCCAGTAGTGGGGTCAATCGGGAAAAACTGTTTTTT,CASSGVNREKLFF
-,TRBJ1-3,TRBV2,-,TGTGCCAGCAGCACCGGTGGCCCGGGGGTAGGAAACACCATATATTTT,CASSTGGPGVGNTIYF
-,TRBJ2-6,TRBV18,-,TGTGCCAGCTCAGTAGAGTGGGTTTTAACTGGGGCCAACGTCCTGACTTTC,CASSVEWVLTGANVLTF
-,TRBJ2-7,TRBV7-9,-,TGTGCCAGCAGCCCCAGTAGGGACGAGCAGTACTTC,CASSPSRDEQYF
-,TRBJ2-7,TRBV9,-,TGTGCCAGCAGCGTAGACGGTGCGAGCTCCTACGAGCAGTACTTC,CASSVDGASSYEQYF
-,TRBJ2-3,TRBV11-2,-,TGTGCCAGCAGCCCGATGGGGAGCACAGATACGCAGTATTTT,CASSPMGSTDTQYF
-,TRBJ2-7,TRBV10-3,-,TGTGCCATCAGTGAGGCGGTTGACTCCTACGAGCAGTACTTC,CAISEAVDSYEQYF
-,TRBJ1-5,TRBV7-2,-,TGTGCCAGCAGCCCGAGGCAGCCCCAGCATTTT,CASSPRQPQHF
-,TRBJ2-5,TRBV24-1,-,TGTGCCACCAGTGTCGCCGGTCAAGAGACCCAGTACTTC,CATSVAGQETQYF
-,TRBJ1-3,TRBV27,-,TGTGCCAGCAGTTCCTTGAGCTCTGGAAACACCATATATTTT,CASSSLSSGNTIYF
-,TRBJ1-2,TRBV7-2,TRBD1,TGTGCCAGCAGCCCTGGGACAGGCATGGACTATGGCTACACCTTC,CASSPGTGMDYGYTF
-,TRBJ1-5,TRBV2,-,TGTGCCAGCAGTGAAAGGGGCTATAGCAATCAGCCCCAGCATTTT,CASSERGYSNQPQHF
-,TRBJ2-7,TRBV29-1,TRBD1,TGCAGCGTAGCACGCGACAGGGGGCGTTACGAGCAGTACTTC,CSVARDRGRYEQYF
-,TRBJ1-1,TRBV28,-,TGTGCCAGCAGCCTTAGTTACACTGAAGCTTTCTTT,CASSLSYTEAFF
-,TRBJ2-2,TRBV21-1,-,TGTGCCATAAGTCGGACTTCCACCGGGGAGCTGTTTTTT,CAISRTSTGELFF
-,TRBJ1-2,TRBV9,-,TGTGCCAGCAGGGACCCCTATGGCTACACCTTC,CASRDPYGYTF
-,TRBJ2-7,TRBV19,TRBD1,TGTGCCAGTAGCATGAGGAAGACAGGGAGATTAAACGAGCAGTACTTC,CASSMRKTGRLNEQYF
-,TRBJ2-1,TRBV7-3,-,TGTGCCAGCAGCTCCTCGGGACGGAGCTACAATGAGCAGTTCTTC,CASSSSGRSYNEQFF
-,TRBJ1-6,TRBV10-1,-,TGCGCCAGGGGCCTCCGGGATAATTCACCCCTCCACTTT,CARGLRDNSPLHF
once,TRBJ1-1,TRBV5-1,-,TGCGCCAGCAGCCGAGAACAGAGTCTTGAAGCTTTCTTT,CASSREQSLEAFF
-,TRBJ1-2,TRBV7-9,TRBD1,TGTGCCAGCAGTCGAGGGACAGGGGACGATGGCTACACCTTC,CASSRGTGDDGYTF
-,TRBJ1-1,TRBV5-4,-,TGTGCCAGCAGCCCACTGGGACAAAGGAACACTGAAGCTTTCTTT,CASSPLGQRNTEAFF